This is a list of T cell receptor beta chains from one sample in a study of blood T cell repertoires in COVID-19. The protocol was immunoSEQ multiplex PCR, while the TCRdb copy is restricted to in-frame clones and leaves out a portion. Of hundreds of thousands of clones in the sample, 89% were seen once. The sample comprised peripheral blood. The origin of the receptors is a man aged 40-50 years with acute or convalescent COVID-19. CDR3s include the opening cysteine and the closing phenylalanine or tryptophan. D genes are given only for firm matches. Some rows have no size entry. The others give once, few or many, or a class for an expanded clone.

V gene	clone size	D gene	J gene	CDR3 protein	CDR3 DNA
TRBV5-1	-	TRBD1	TRBJ1-4	CASSGGQRNEKLFF	TGCGCCAGCAGCGGGGGACAGAGAAATGAAAAACTGTTTTTT
TRBV3-1/TRBV3-2	-	-	TRBJ1-3	CASSQQGSGNTIYF	TGTGCCAGCAGCCAACAGGGTTCGGGAAACACCATATATTTT
TRBV19	-	TRBD1	TRBJ1-1	CASSTTGGFTEAFF	TGTGCCAGTAGTACGACAGGGGGTTTCACTGAAGCTTTCTTT
TRBV2	-	TRBD1	TRBJ2-7	CATVPGQGPVEQYF	TGTGCCACCGTCCCGGGACAGGGTCCCGTCGAGCAGTACTTC
TRBV20-1	once	-	TRBJ1-2	CSAYQGYGYTF	TGCAGTGCTTACCAGGGTTATGGCTACACCTTC
TRBV11-3	-	-	TRBJ2-2	CASSLGGAANTGELFF	TGTGCCAGCAGCTTAGGCGGAGCAGCGAACACCGGGGAGCTGTTTTTT
TRBV2	-	-	TRBJ2-1	CASSEGRDSHAMDFRNEQFF	TGTGCCAGCAGTGAAGGGCGGGACAGTCACGCGATGGATTTTAGAAATGAGCAGTTCTTC
TRBV5-4	-	-	TRBJ2-7	CASSFWGRGGPEQYF	TGTGCCAGCAGCTTTTGGGGTAGGGGTGGTCCCGAGCAGTACTTC
TRBV27	-	TRBD2	TRBJ2-2	CASSWTSGGSGELFF	TGTGCCAGCAGTTGGACTAGCGGGGGGTCCGGGGAGCTGTTTTTT
TRBV2	-	TRBD1	TRBJ1-6	CASSGGRGSPLHF	TGTGCCAGTTCAGGGGGCCGGGGTTCACCCCTCCACTTT
TRBV9	-	TRBD2	TRBJ2-1	CASSALNLAGGDEQFF	TGTGCCAGCAGCGCCTTAAATCTAGCGGGTGGCGATGAGCAGTTCTTC
TRBV19	-	-	TRBJ1-1	CASIAPAGLNTEAFF	TGTGCCAGTATCGCTCCCGCAGGCCTGAACACTGAAGCTTTCTTT
TRBV19	once	-	TRBJ1-1	CASRTGGNTEAFF	TGTGCCAGTAGAACGGGGGGCAACACTGAAGCTTTCTTT
TRBV28	-	TRBD1	TRBJ1-2	CASQTGQLVGYTF	TGTGCCAGCCAAACGGGACAGCTTGTGGGCTACACCTTC
TRBV7-7	-	TRBD1	TRBJ2-5	CASSLGGTNLRETQYF	TGTGCTAGCAGCTTAGGGGGCACAAACCTCCGGGAGACCCAGTACTTC
TRBV30	-	TRBD1	TRBJ1-3	CAWTGGSGNTIYF	TGTGCCTGGACAGGGGGCTCTGGAAACACCATATATTTT
TRBV6-2/TRBV6-3	-	TRBD1	TRBJ2-3	CASSYRTGSTDTQYF	TGTGCCAGCAGTTACCGGACAGGGAGCACAGATACGCAGTATTTT
TRBV27	-	TRBD2	TRBJ2-7	CASSPLWAGGRSYEQYF	TGTGCCAGCAGTCCCCTTTGGGCGGGAGGCCGATCCTACGAGCAGTACTTC
TRBV6-5	once	-	TRBJ2-7	CASQRSGYEQYF	TGTGCCTCACAACGGAGCGGGTACGAGCAGTACTTC
TRBV9	-	-	TRBJ1-1	CASSVVTARANTEAFF	TGTGCCAGCAGCGTAGTGACGGCCAGGGCTAACACTGAAGCTTTCTTT
TRBV5-4	-	-	TRBJ1-2	CASQRENYGYTF	TGTGCCAGCCAAAGGGAGAACTATGGCTACACCTTC
TRBV2	-	TRBD1	TRBJ2-5	CASSRDRGIQETQYF	TGTGCCAGCAGTCGGGACAGGGGGATCCAAGAGACCCAGTACTTC
TRBV4-2	once	TRBD1	TRBJ1-3	CASSPGTGGFGNTIYF	TGTGCCAGCAGCCCCGGGACAGGGGGCTTTGGAAACACCATATATTTT